The 2 T cell receptor beta chains below were found in one sample sequenced in a study of naive and memory T cell subsets. Study results and caveats: Naive repertoires, especially CD8, held a few larger clonotypes, possibly memory cells re-expressing CD45RA.

The antigens these receptors bind are not known. Both TRBC1 and TRBC2 were covered by a beta constant-region primer of two equimolar oligonucleotides. The ligated cDNA underwent four PCR rounds using SP2 and nested alpha and beta constant-region primers. TCRdb independently ran MiXCR on the UMI-ligation and nested PCR reads; one entry per CDR3 protein. This table holds 150,000 or so distinct CDR3 sequences, approximately 22% found once. Sequencing was done on a sample of naive CD4+ T cells from blood. The receptors shown here come from a human donor in good health.

The chain links TRBV7-2 to TRBJ2-2; 12 bases align to TRBD2. This CDR3 comprises 19 residues. The junction had 12 bases not matched to a gene; V was cut back by 5 bases and J by 2 bases. Looked up from germline, CDR1 is SGHTA and CDR2 is FQGNSA. In nucleotides, the CDR3 is TGTGCCAGCAGCATACAACCCGGGACTAGCGGGCTCAACACCGGGGAGCTGTTTTTT. It is translated as CASSIQPGTSGLNTGELFF. Full variable domain (remainder filled in from reference TRBV7-2 and TRBJ2-2): GAGVSQSPSNKVTEKGKDVELRCDPISGHTALYWYRQSLGQGLEFLIYFQGNSAPDKSGLPSDRFSAERTGGSVSTLTIQRTQQEDSAVYLCASSIQPGTSGLNTGELFFGEGSRLTVL.

CDR3: CATSVANFYGYTF. In DNA, the CDR3 is TGTGCCACCAGTGTTGCAAACTTCTATGGCTACACCTTC. The chain employs TRBV24-1 and TRBJ1-2; D remains unclear. With 5 bases removed from V and 4 bases from J, the gap between germline ends came to 10 bases. Per germline, CDR1 KGHDR and CDR2 SFDVKD. CDR3 length equals 13 residues.